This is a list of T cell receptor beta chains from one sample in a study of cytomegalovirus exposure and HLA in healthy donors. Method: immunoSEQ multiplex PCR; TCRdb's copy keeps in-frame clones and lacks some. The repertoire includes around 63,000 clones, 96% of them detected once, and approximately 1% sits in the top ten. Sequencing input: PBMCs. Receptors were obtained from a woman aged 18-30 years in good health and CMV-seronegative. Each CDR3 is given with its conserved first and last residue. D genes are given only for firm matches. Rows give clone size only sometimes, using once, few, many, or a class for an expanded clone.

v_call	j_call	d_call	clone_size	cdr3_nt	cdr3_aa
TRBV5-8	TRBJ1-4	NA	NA	TGTGCCAGCAGCTTGGCGGCAACTAATGAAAAACTGTTTTTT	CASSLAATNEKLFF
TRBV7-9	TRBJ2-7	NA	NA	TGTGCCAGCAGCCCCCTCGGGGGGCAGGGTGGGTCCTACGAGCAGTACTTC	CASSPLGGQGGSYEQYF
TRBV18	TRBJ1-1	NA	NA	TGTGCCAGCTCGCCCGCCGGGGGAGACGGCACTGAAGCTTTCTTT	CASSPAGGDGTEAFF
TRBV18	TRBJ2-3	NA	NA	TGTGCCAGCTCACCCGACAGGACCCAGGATACGCAGTATTTT	CASSPDRTQDTQYF
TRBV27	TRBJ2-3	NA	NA	TGTGCCAGCAGTTTAATGGGCTTCGCGACAGATACGCAGTATTTT	CASSLMGFATDTQYF
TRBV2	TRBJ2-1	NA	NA	TGTGCCACCAAATGGGACAACCTATACAATGAGCAGTTCTTC	CATKWDNLYNEQFF
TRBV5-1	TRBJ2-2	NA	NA	TGCGCCAGCGGCGATTCCCCCGGGACTCCCCCCGCCGGGGAGCTGTTTTTT	CASGDSPGTPPAGELFF
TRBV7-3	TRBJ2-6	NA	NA	TGTGCCAGCAGCTTACCGGGACTTCCCTCTGGGGCCAACGTCCTGACTTTC	CASSLPGLPSGANVLTF
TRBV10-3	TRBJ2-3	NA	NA	TGTGCCATCAGTGAGGGGGGACAAACTGTAGATACGCAGTATTTT	CAISEGGQTVDTQYF
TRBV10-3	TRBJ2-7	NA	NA	TGTGCCATCAGTGAGTCGAGTGTCCGGGGGTCGAACGAGCAGTACTTC	CAISESSVRGSNEQYF
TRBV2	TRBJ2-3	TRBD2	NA	TGTGCCAGCAGACCGGGACTAGCGTTTAGCACAGATACGCAGTATTTT	CASRPGLAFSTDTQYF
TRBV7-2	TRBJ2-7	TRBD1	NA	TGTGCCAGCAGCCAAGGGGACAGGGGGCAAGAGCAGTACTTC	CASSQGDRGQEQYF
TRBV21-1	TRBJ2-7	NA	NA	TGTGCCAGCAGCAAGGGACTAGCGGGACCCGTCTACGAGCAGTACTTC	CASSKGLAGPVYEQYF
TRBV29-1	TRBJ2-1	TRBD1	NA	TGCAGCGCCCCGACAGGGCTTTACGAGTTCTTC	CSAPTGLYEFF
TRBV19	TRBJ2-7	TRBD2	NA	TGTGCCAGTAGCCCAAGACTAGCGGGAGGGGGGGTTGGTGAGCAGTACTTC	CASSPRLAGGGVGEQYF
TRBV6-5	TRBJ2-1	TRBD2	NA	TGTGCCAGCAGCGCTAGCGGGTTATACTACAATGAGCAGTTCTTC	CASSASGLYYNEQFF
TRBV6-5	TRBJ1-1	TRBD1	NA	TGTGCCAGCAGTTACAGGGGGCCGGACACTGAAGCTTTCTTT	CASSYRGPDTEAFF
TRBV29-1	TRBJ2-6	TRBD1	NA	TGCAGCGTTTTAGGGGGCCCTGACTTCCCTGGGGCCAACGTCCTGACTTTC	CSVLGGPDFPGANVLTF
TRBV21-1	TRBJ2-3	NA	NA	TGTGCCAGCAGCAAGGGACTAGCGGGGATCATTCGCCTTAGCACAGATACGCAGTATTTT	CASSKGLAGIIRLSTDTQYF
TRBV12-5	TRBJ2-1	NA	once	TGTGCTAGTGGTTTTGGCACCGGGGGGCCCAATGAGCAGTTCTTC	CASGFGTGGPNEQFF
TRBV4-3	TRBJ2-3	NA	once	TGCGCCAGCAGCCAAAGAGGGGCGGGGGCCACAGATACGCAGTATTTT	CASSQRGAGATDTQYF
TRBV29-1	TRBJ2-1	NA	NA	TGCAGCGTTGAACGTCAACAGGTGGGCTCCTACAATGAGCAGTTCTTC	CSVERQQVGSYNEQFF
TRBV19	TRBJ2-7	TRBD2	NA	TGTGCCAGTAGTAACCGGGACTACAGGCCTTACGAGCAGTACTTC	CASSNRDYRPYEQYF
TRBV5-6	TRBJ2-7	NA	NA	TGTGCCAGCAGCTTGGGGGGCGGCCTCACCGAGCAGTACTTC	CASSLGGGLTEQYF